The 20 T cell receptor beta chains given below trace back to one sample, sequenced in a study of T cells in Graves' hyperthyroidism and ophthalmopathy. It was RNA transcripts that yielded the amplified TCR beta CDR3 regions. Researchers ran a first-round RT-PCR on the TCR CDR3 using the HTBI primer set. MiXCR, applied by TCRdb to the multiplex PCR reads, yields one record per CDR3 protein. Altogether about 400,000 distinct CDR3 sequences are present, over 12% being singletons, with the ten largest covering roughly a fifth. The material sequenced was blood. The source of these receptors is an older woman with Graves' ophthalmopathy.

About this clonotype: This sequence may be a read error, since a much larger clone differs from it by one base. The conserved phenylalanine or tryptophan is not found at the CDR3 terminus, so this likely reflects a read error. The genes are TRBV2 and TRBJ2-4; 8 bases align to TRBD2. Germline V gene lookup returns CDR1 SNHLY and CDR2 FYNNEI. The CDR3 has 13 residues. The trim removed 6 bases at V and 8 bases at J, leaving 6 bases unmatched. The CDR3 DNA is TGTGCCAGCAGCGCCGGGGGGGAACACATTCAGTACTCC. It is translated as CASSAGGEHIQYS.

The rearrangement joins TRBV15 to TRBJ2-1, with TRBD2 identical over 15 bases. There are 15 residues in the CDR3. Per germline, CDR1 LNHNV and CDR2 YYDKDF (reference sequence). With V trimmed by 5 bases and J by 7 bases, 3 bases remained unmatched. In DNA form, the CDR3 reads TGTGCCACCAGCGTGGGACTAGCGGGAGGTAATGAGCAGTTCTTC. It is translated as CATSVGLAGGNEQFF.

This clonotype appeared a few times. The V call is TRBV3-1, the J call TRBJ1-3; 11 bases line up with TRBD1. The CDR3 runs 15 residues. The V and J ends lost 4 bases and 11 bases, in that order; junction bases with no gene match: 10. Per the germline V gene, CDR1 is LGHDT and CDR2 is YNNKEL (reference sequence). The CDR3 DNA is TGTGCCAGCAGCCTAGCCGGGACAGGGGGAACGCCCATATATTTT. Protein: CASSLAGTGGTPIYF.

DNA for the CDR3: TGCGCCAGCAGACTGACTAGCGGGAGCGGCTCCTACAATGAGCAGTTCTTC. This encodes CASRLTSGSGSYNEQFF. V usage is TRBV10-2 and J usage is TRBJ2-1, with 12 nucleotides matching TRBD2. The CDR3 totals 17 residues. V lost 6 bases to trimming and J lost 0 bases; unmatched junction nucleotides: 6. Germline CDR1 WSHSY, CDR2 SAAADI.

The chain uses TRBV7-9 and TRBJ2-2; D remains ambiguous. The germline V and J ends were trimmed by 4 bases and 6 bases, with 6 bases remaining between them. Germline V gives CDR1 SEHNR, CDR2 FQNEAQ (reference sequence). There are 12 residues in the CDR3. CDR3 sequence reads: CASSSLPGELFF. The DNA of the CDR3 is TGTGCCAGCAGCTCCCTCCCCGGGGAGCTGTTTTTT.

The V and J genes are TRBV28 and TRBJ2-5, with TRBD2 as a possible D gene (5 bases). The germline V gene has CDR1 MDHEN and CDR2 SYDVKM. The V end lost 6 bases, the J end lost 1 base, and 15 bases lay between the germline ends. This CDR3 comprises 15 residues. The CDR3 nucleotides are TGTGCCAGCAGAGGACCACTAGTCTTCCAAGAGACCCAGTACTTC. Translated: CASRGPLVFQETQYF.

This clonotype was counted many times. In nucleotides, the CDR3 is TGTGCCAGCAGCCCGGCGGGTGAGTCCTACGAGCAGTACTTC. Protein sequence: CASSPAGESYEQYF. The chain carries TRBV11-2 and TRBJ2-7; perhaps TRBD2 as D (5 bases). Trimming left V 5 bases short and J 1 base short, with 12 bases between. CDR3 length: 14 amino acids. Germline lookup yields CDR1 SGHAT and CDR2 FQNNGV. Variable domain in full (rest from reference TRBV11-2 and TRBJ2-7): EAGVAQSPRYKIIEKRQSVAFWCNPISGHATLYWYQQILGQGPKLLIQFQNNGVVDDSQLPKDRFSAERLKGVDSTLKIQPAKLEDSAVYLCASSPAGESYEQYFGPGTRLTVT.

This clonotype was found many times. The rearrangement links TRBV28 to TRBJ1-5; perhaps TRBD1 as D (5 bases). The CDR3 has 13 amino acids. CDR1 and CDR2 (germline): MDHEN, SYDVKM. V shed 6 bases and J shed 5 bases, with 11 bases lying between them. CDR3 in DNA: TGTGCCAGCAGGGGACCGACGTATCAGCCCCAGCATTTT. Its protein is CASRGPTYQPQHF.

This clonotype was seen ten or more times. CDR3 DNA sequence: TGCAGTGCTAGTGGGGACAGGGGAGTACATACCGGGGAGCTGTTTTTT. This sequence encodes CSASGDRGVHTGELFF. The chain has TRBV20-1 and TRBJ2-2, with TRBD1 matching 10 bases. The J segment lost 5 bases and the V segment lost 3 bases, leaving 9 bases of the junction unmatched. The CDR3 length is 16 residues. Germline V gives CDR1 DFQATT, CDR2 SNEGSKA (reference sequence).

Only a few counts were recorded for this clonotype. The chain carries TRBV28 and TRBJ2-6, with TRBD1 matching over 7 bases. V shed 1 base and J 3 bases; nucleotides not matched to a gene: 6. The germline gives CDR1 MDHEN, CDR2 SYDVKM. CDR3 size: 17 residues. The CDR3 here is CASSLFEGALGANVLTF. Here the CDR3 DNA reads TGTGCCAGCAGTTTATTTGAGGGGGCGCTTGGGGCCAACGTCCTGACTTTC.

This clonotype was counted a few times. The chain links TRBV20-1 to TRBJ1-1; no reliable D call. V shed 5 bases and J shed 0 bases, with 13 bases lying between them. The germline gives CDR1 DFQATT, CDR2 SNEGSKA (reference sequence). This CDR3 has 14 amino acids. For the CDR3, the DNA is TGCAGTGCTGAGCCAGGAGGAGTGAACACTGAAGCTTTCTTT. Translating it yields CSAEPGGVNTEAFF.

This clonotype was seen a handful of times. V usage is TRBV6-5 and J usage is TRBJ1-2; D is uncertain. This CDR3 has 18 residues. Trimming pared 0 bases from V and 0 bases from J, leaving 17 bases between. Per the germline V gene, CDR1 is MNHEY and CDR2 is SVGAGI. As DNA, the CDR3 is TGTGCCAGCAGTTACTCGATGGACGTATCACTAGCTAACTATGGCTACACCTTC. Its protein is CASSYSMDVSLANYGYTF.

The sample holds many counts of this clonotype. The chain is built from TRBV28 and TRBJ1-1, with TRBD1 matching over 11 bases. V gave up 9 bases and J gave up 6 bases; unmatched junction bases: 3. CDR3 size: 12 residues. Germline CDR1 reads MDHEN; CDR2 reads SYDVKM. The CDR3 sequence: CASRTGGPEAFF. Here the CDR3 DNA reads TGTGCCAGTCGGACAGGGGGCCCTGAAGCTTTCTTT.

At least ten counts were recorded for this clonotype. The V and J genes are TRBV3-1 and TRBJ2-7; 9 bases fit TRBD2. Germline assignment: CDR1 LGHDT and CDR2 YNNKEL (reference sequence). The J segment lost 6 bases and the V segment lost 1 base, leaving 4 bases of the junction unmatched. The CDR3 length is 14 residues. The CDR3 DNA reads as TGTGCCAGCAGCCAAGGGACTAGCGTTGGCGAGCAGTACTTC. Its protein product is CASSQGTSVGEQYF.

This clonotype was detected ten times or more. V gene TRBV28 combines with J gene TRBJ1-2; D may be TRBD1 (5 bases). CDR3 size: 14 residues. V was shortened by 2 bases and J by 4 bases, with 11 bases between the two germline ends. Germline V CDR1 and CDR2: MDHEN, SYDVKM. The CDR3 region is CASSLIGDAYGYTF. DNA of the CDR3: TGTGCCAGCAGTTTAATTGGGGACGCCTATGGCTACACCTTC.

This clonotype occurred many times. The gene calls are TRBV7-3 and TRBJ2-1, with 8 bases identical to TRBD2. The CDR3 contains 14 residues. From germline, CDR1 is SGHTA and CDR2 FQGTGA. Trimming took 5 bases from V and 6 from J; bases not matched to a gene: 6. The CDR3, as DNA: TGTGCCAGCAGCCCCACCGGGACTAGCAATGAGCAGTTCTTC. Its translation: CASSPTGTSNEQFF.

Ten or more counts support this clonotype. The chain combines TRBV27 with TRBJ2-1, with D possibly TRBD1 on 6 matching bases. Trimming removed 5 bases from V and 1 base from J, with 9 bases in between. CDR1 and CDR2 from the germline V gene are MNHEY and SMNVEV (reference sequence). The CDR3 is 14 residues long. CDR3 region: CASSPGTSYNEQFF. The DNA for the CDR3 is TGTGCCAGCAGTCCCGGGACATCCTACAATGAGCAGTTCTTC.

The CDR3 spells CASSTLEGVPNTGELFF. In nucleotides, the CDR3 is TGTGCCAGTAGTACTCTGGAGGGGGTTCCGAACACCGGGGAGCTGTTTTTT. This rearrangement joins TRBV19 to TRBJ2-2, with D tentatively TRBD1 or TRBD2 (6 bases each). The V and J ends lost 4 bases and 0 bases respectively, with 15 bases between them. The CDR3 covers 17 residues. The germline V gene encodes CDR1 LNHDA and CDR2 SQIVND (reference sequence).

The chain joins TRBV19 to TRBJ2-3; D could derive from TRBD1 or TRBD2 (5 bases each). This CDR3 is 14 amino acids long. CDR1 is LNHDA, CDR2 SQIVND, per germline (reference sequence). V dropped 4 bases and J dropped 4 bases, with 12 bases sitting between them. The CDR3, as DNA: TGTGCCAGTAGTAGGGGGTTATTCGCAGATACGCAGTATTTT. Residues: CASSRGLFADTQYF.

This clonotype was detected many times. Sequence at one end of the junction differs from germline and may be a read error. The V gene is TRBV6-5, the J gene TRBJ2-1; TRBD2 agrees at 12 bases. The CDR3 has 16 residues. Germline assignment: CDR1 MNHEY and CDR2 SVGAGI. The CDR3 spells CASSFSSGRAYNEQFF. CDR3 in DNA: TGTGCCAGCAGTTTCTCTAGCGGGAGGGCCTATAATGAGCAGTTCTTC.